This TCR beta chain was profiled in a study of blood T cell repertoires in COVID-19. Germline lookup yields CDR1 SGHAT and CDR2 FQNNGV. V gave up 7 bases and J gave up 6 bases; unmatched junction bases: 2. The CDR3 covers 14 residues. TCRdb keeps only in-frame clones here, not all; method: immunoSEQ multiplex PCR. The table includes about 250,000 clones, 80% to 90% detected once. This TCR was recovered from a woman in her fifties or sixties who had been exposed to COVID-19. V is TRBV11-2 and J is TRBJ2-2; TRBD2 matches 13 bases. Material for sequencing was PBMCs or T cells enriched from blood (not recorded which). CDR3 sequence reads: CASTTSGGAGELFF. CDR3 in DNA: TGTGCCAGCACCACTAGCGGGGGGGCCGGGGAGCTGTTTTTT.